A single sample gave rise to the 14 T cell receptor beta chains below, sequenced in a study of blood T cell repertoires in COVID-19 (dated by TCRdb to 2020 to 2022). The library came from the immunoSEQ multiplex PCR assay. The immuneACCESS repertoire file appears here via TCRdb, limited to in-frame rearrangements. These files lack a portion of the clones; in checked studies, under half of the deficit traces to unresolved V genes, and the cause of the others is not known. The table for this sample lists some 200,000 clones; around 81% of them were counted only once. The top ten constitute around 5.8% of the sample. The sample comprised peripheral blood. The receptors were sampled from a woman between 70 and 85 years old with acute or convalescent COVID-19.

CDR3 residues: CASSLGSSGLTRHNEQFF. The CDR3 DNA sequence: TGTGCCAGCAGCTTAGGTTCTAGCGGACTAACCAGACACAATGAGCAGTTCTTC. The chain combines TRBV7-9 with TRBJ2-1; 7 bases map to TRBD2. With 1 base clipped from V and 5 bases from J, the junction kept 14 bases outside the gene matches. CDR3 length equals 18 residues. CDR1 is SEHNR, CDR2 FQNEAQ, per germline (reference sequence).

This chain links TRBV7-8 with TRBJ2-5, with D perhaps TRBD2 (6 bases). V lost 1 base to trimming and J lost 5 bases, with 8 bases between them. Germline V gene lookup returns CDR1 SGHVS and CDR2 FQNEAQ. This CDR3 has 13 residues. The CDR3 loop is CASSLGLVETQYF. The CDR3 DNA reads as TGTGCCAGCAGCTTAGGACTAGTTGAGACCCAGTACTTC.

In this sample, this clone turned up once. The chain carries TRBV18 and TRBJ2-3; TRBD2 agrees at 8 bases. The germline CDR1 and CDR2 sequences are KGHSH and LQKENI. Trimming at V came to 6 bases and at J to 3 bases, leaving 11 bases not matched to a gene. The CDR3 covers 16 residues. The chain's CDR3 is CASSPISGIRTDTQYF. The CDR3 region has the DNA TGTGCCAGCTCGCCAATTAGCGGGATAAGGACAGATACGCAGTATTTT.

The chain has TRBV6-5 and TRBJ1-2; 7 nucleotides agree with TRBD1. V trimming: 0 bases; J trimming: 4 bases; junction bases outside the gene matches: 2. Per germline, CDR1 MNHEY and CDR2 SVGAGI. The CDR3 is made up of 14 amino acids. The CDR3 DNA reads TGTGCCAGCAGTTACTCAGGGGGCGGCTATGGCTACACCTTC. This sequence encodes CASSYSGGGYGYTF.

This clone was seen a few times. This sequence joins TRBV5-1 and TRBJ1-2; 9 bases are a match to TRBD1. The CDR3 covers 15 residues. J lost 2 bases, V lost 4 bases, and 6 bases had no gene match. In germline, CDR1 is SGHRS, CDR2 YFSETQ. The CDR3 DNA follows: TGCGCCAGCAGCCTAGGACAGGGGCGAAACTATGGCTACACCTTC. It translates to CASSLGQGRNYGYTF.

The chain joins TRBV15 to TRBJ1-1; no clear D gene. The CDR3 runs to 15 residues. Looked up from germline, CDR1 is LNHNV and CDR2 is YYDKDF (reference sequence). V was cut by 0 bases and J by 0 bases, with 8 bases left in between. This chain's CDR3 is CATSRDTVMNTEAFF. Written as DNA, the CDR3 is TGTGCCACCAGCAGAGATACAGTTATGAACACTGAAGCTTTCTTT.

The V gene is TRBV11-2, the J gene TRBJ2-1, with 9 positions matching TRBD2. CDR1 SGHAT and CDR2 FQNNGV come from the germline V gene. This CDR3 is 16 amino acids long. The junction had 5 bases not matched to a gene; V was cut back by 5 bases and J by 0 bases. CDR3 residues: CASSPLAGSSYNEQFF. CDR3 DNA: TGTGCCAGCAGCCCCCTAGCGGGAAGCTCCTACAATGAGCAGTTCTTC. Supplemented by reference TRBV11-2 and TRBJ2-1, the full variable domain reads EAGVAQSPRYKIIEKRQSVAFWCNPISGHATLYWYQQILGQGPKLLIQFQNNGVVDDSQLPKDRFSAERLKGVDSTLKIQPAKLEDSAVYLCASSPLAGSSYNEQFFGPGTRLTVL.

V and J are TRBV18 and TRBJ2-7; a weak D match, TRBD1 (5 bases). Per germline, CDR1 KGHSH and CDR2 LQKENI. Trimming shortened V by 3 bases and J by 6 bases, and 18 bases separated the two germline ends. CDR3 size: 15 residues. The CDR3: CASSPQKAQGVEQYF. CDR3 bases: TGTGCCAGCTCACCTCAGAAAGCGCAGGGTGTCGAGCAGTACTTC.

The rearrangement uses TRBV20-1 and TRBJ2-1; tentatively, D is TRBD2 (5 bases). CDR3 length: 15 residues. With 3 bases removed from V and 5 bases from J, the gap between germline ends came to 17 bases. Germline CDR1 is DFQATT and CDR2 is SNEGSKA (reference sequence). CDR3 residues: CSASPPRVRNNEQFF. As DNA, the CDR3 is TGCAGTGCTAGTCCACCGAGGGTGAGAAACAATGAGCAGTTCTTC.

This clone appeared once. At one boundary the junction diverges from the germline segment, which might be a read error. The rearrangement links TRBV7-3 to TRBJ2-3, with a tentative D call TRBD1 (5 bases). CDR3 size: 14 residues. CDR1 and CDR2 (germline): SGHTA, FQGTGA. CDR3 nucleotides: TGTGCCAGCAGTCTTCAGTCGGGTACAGGTACGCAGTATTTT. This translates into CASSLQSGTGTQYF.

V gene TRBV6-4 combines with J gene TRBJ2-3; D call uncertain. The germline V and J ends were trimmed by 4 bases and 0 bases, with 8 bases remaining between them. Germline V gene sequence: CDR1 MRHNA, CDR2 SNTAGT. The CDR3 is made up of 14 amino acids. Here the CDR3 reads CASSATTSTDTQYF. CDR3 in DNA: TGTGCCAGCAGTGCTACTACTAGCACAGATACGCAGTATTTT.

The rearrangement uses TRBV5-4 and TRBJ1-2, with 11 bases matching TRBD1. V lost 4 bases to trimming and J lost 4 bases; unmatched junction nucleotides: 6. The CDR3 contains 15 residues. The germline CDR1 and CDR2 sequences are SGHNT and YYREEE (reference sequence). Here the CDR3 DNA reads TGTGCCAGCAGCGAGCGGGACAGGGGGGTCTATGGCTACACCTTC. Its protein is CASSERDRGVYGYTF. The full variable domain, in which reference TRBV5-4 and TRBJ1-2 provide the parts outside the CDR3, is ETGVTQSPTHLIKTRGQQVTLRCSSQSGHNTVSWYQQALGQGPQFIFQYYREEENGRGNFPPRFSGLQFPNYSSELNVNALELDDSALYLCASSERDRGVYGYTFGSGTRLTVV.

J is TRBJ1-2 and V is TRBV28; D call uncertain. Germline CDR1 is MDHEN and CDR2 is SYDVKM. The V end lost 4 bases, the J end lost 2 bases, and 14 bases lay between the germline ends. The CDR3 sequence is 15 residues long. CDR3 sequence: CASSSLPGGNYGYTF. The CDR3 nucleotides are TGTGCCAGCAGTTCCCTACCGGGAGGCAACTATGGCTACACCTTC.

The rearrangement uses TRBV10-3 and TRBJ2-5; no firm D call. Deletions cut 5 bases from V and 5 bases from J, with 9 bases between. The CDR3 extends over 12 amino acids. CDR1 and CDR2 from the germline V gene are ENHRY and SYGVKD. CDR3 loop: CAISPSGETQYF. The CDR3 DNA sequence: TGTGCCATCAGTCCATCCGGGGAGACCCAGTACTTC.